This T cell receptor (beta chain) was recovered during a study of T cell responses to AZD1222 COVID-19 vaccine. Generated by immunoSEQ multiplex PCR, the TCRdb table keeps only in-frame clones and is missing some. The sample has about 93,000 clones, around 91% seen once. From germline, CDR1 is MNHNS and CDR2 SASEGT. This CDR3 contains 17 residues. V lost 0 bases and J 6 bases, leaving 21 bases between the germline ends. Sequenced here: peripheral blood, sampled 28 days after the second AZD1222 dose. The chain joins TRBV6-1 to TRBJ2-7; D tentatively fits TRBD1 or TRBD2 (5 bases each). The sequence was obtained from an adult who received the AZD1222 COVID-19 vaccine. The CDR3 DNA sequence: TGTGCCAGCAGTGAAGCCTCCCCGGGGCTAGCCCCTTTCGAGCAGTACTTC. Translation gives CASSEASPGLAPFEQYF.